This TCR beta chain emerged from a study of cytomegalovirus exposure and HLA in healthy donors. Libraries were prepared by immunoSEQ multiplex PCR; TCRdb keeps only in-frame clonotypes and omits some of them. The table lists about 120,000 clones, 85% of them singletons. In its sample, this clone was seen a few times. V dropped 4 bases and J dropped 10 bases, with 23 bases sitting between them. Germline V gene sequence: CDR1 LNHDA, CDR2 SQIVND (reference sequence). The CDR3 spans 17 residues. The sample comprised PBMCs. The clonotype comes from a woman between 25 and 40 years old in good health and CMV-seronegative. The V call is TRBV19, the J call TRBJ1-6; no clear D. CDR3 nucleotides: TGTGCCAGTAGTAACAGATCCCTCTGGGTTTTGTCGTCACCCCTCCACTTT. Translation gives CASSNRSLWVLSSPLHF.